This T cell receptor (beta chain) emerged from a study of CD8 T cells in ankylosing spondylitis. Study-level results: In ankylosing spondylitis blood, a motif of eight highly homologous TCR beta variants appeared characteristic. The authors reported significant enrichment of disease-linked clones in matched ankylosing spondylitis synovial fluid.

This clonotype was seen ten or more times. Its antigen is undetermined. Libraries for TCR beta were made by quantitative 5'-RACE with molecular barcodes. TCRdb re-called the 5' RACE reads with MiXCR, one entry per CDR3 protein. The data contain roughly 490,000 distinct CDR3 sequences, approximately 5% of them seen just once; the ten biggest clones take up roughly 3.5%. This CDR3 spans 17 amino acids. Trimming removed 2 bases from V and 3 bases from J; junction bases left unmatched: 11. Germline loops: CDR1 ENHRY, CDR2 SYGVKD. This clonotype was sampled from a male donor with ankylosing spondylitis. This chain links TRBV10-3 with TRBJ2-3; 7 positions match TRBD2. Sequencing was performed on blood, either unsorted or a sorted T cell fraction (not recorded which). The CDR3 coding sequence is TGTGCCATCAGTGAGCCCACCCGGGCTAGCGGTACAGATACGCAGTATTTT. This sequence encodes CAISEPTRASGTDTQYF.